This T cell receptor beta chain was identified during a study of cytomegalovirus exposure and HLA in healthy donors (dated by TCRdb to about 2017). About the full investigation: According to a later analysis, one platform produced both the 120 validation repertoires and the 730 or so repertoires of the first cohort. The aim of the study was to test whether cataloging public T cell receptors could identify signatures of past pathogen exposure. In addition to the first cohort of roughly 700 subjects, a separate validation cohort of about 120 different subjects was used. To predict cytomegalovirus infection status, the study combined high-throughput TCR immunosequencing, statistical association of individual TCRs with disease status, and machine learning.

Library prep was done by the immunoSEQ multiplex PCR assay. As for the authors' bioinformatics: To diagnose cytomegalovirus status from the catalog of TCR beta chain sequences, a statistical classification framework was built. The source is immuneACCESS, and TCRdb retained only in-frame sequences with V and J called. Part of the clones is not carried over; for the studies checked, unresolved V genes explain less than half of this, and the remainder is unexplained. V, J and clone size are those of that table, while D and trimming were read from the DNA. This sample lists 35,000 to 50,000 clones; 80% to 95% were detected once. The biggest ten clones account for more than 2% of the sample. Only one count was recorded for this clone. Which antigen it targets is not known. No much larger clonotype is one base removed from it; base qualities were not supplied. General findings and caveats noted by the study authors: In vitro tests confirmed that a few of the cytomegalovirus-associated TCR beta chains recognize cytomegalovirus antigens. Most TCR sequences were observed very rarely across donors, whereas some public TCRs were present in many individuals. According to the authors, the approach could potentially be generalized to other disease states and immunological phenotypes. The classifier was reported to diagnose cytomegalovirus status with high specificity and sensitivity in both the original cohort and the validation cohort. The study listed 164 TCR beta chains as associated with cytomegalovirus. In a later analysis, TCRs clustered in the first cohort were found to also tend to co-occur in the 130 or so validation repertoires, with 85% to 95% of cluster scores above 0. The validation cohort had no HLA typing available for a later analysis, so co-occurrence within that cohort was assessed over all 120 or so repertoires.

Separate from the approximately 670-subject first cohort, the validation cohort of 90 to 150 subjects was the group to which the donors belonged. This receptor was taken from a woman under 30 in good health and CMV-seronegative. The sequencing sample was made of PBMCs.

Here the CDR3 is given as CASTDWAGAGYTF. The DNA sequence follows: TGCGCCAGCACGGATTGGGCGGGTGCGGGCTACACCTTC. Here the chain combines TRBV10-2 and TRBJ1-2; no D gene call is confident. CDR1 and CDR2, looked up from the germline V gene, are WSHSY and SAAADI. Taken from cysteine to phenylalanine, the CDR3 has 13 residues. Only the CDR3 DNA stays, 39 bases, in frame from base 1. The trim is 7 bases for V and 8 bases for J, with a gap of 17 bases between the germline ends.